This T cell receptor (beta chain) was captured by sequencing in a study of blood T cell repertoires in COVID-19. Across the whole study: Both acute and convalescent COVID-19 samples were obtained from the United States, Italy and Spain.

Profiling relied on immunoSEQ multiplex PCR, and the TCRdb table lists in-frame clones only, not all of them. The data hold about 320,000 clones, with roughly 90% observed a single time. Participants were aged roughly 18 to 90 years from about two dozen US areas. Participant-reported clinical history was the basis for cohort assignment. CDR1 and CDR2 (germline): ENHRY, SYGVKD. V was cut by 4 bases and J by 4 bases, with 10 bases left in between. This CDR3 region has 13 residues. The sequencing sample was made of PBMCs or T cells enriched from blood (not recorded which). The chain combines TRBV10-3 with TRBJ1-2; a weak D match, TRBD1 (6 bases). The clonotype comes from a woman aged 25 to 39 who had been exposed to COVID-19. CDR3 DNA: TGTGCCATCAGTGGTGACAGGATCTATGGCTACACCTTC. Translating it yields CAISGDRIYGYTF.